The following is a TCR beta chain sequence with its context. This sample was taken from a study of sequential checkpoint blockade in melanoma. Treatment specified: randomized to nivolumab then ipilimumab (arm A) or the reverse (arm B). Using immunoSEQ multiplex PCR, the repertoire was profiled, and TCRdb retains in-frame clones only, with some absent. In the table there are 34,000 or so clones, more than 70% of which are singletons. CDR1 SGDLS and CDR2 YYNGEE come from the germline V gene. CDR3 length: 15 residues. With V trimmed by 2 bases and J by 0 bases, 4 bases remained unmatched. The sample was CD8+ T cells sorted from blood (inferred from file names), taken from a patient given nivolumab and ipilimumab in sequence. The genes are TRBV9 and TRBJ2-5; 7 bases fit TRBD1. This clonotype was sampled from a human donor with melanoma. The CDR3 DNA follows: TGTGCCAGCAGCGTTCTGGGACAGCACCAAGAGACCCAGTACTTC. Translation gives CASSVLGQHQETQYF.